A selection of T cell receptor beta chains follows, all from one sample in a study of blood T cells in healthy people across ages. TCRdb processed the 5' RACE reads anew with MiXCR; each CDR3 protein has one entry. The sample records more than 650,000 distinct CDR3 sequences, 25% to 30% being singletons. These sequences were also reported in another study, on T cells of mothers and their children.

Material for sequencing was blood. These receptors originate from a boy aged 10-17 years in good health. Each CDR3 is given with its conserved first and last residue. D genes are given only for firm matches. The size field is filled for only some rows; it gives once, few, many or a size class.

len: 14
j_gene: TRBJ2-7
v_gene: TRBV20-1
abundance: NA
d_gene: NA
CDR3nt: TGCAGTGCTAGAGATCTTACTAGAGCCTACGAGCAGTACTTC
CDR3aa: CSARDLTRAYEQYF

len: 15
j_gene: TRBJ1-4
v_gene: TRBV28
abundance: NA
d_gene: TRBD1
CDR3nt: TGTGCCAGCACTAAACCCGGGACAGGCTTCGAAGAACTGTTTTTT
CDR3aa: CASTKPGTGFEELFF

len: 14
j_gene: TRBJ2-7
v_gene: TRBV7-9
abundance: few
d_gene: NA
CDR3nt: TGTGCCAGCAGTTCCCCGGGCCGGTTGGACGAGCAGTACTTC
CDR3aa: CASSSPGRLDEQYF

len: 14
j_gene: TRBJ1-5
v_gene: TRBV18
abundance: few
d_gene: NA
CDR3nt: TGTGCCAGCTCAGTACGGCAGCACAATCAGCCCCAGCATTTT
CDR3aa: CASSVRQHNQPQHF

len: 15
j_gene: TRBJ2-1
v_gene: TRBV12-3/TRBV12-4
abundance: NA
d_gene: NA
CDR3nt: TGTGCCAGCAGTTTACCGTCAGCTTTGGGGCATGAGCAGTTCTTC
CDR3aa: CASSLPSALGHEQFF

len: 15
j_gene: TRBJ2-5
v_gene: TRBV30
abundance: NA
d_gene: NA
CDR3nt: TGTGCCTGGTTCGCGGGCGGGGCCGCACGGGAGACCCAGTACTTC
CDR3aa: CAWFAGGAARETQYF

len: 15
j_gene: TRBJ2-4
v_gene: TRBV27
abundance: once
d_gene: NA
CDR3nt: TGTGCCAGCAGTTCGGCGGATTTAGCCAAAAACATTCAGTACTTC
CDR3aa: CASSSADLAKNIQYF

len: 13
j_gene: TRBJ2-1
v_gene: TRBV5-4
abundance: NA
d_gene: TRBD2
CDR3nt: TGTGCCAGCAGCTTGTCGCTAGCGGGTGAGCAGTTCTTC
CDR3aa: CASSLSLAGEQFF

len: 15
j_gene: TRBJ2-1
v_gene: TRBV12-3/TRBV12-4
abundance: few
d_gene: TRBD2
CDR3nt: TGTGCCAGCAGTCCACCGGGGGGTAACTACAATGAGCAGTTCTTC
CDR3aa: CASSPPGGNYNEQFF

len: 17
j_gene: TRBJ1-1
v_gene: TRBV5-1
abundance: NA
d_gene: TRBD1
CDR3nt: TGCGCCAGCAGCACCTACAGGGGCCACGCTGGCCAAAACGAAGCTTTCTTT
CDR3aa: CASSTYRGHAGQNEAFF

len: 16
j_gene: TRBJ2-7
v_gene: TRBV11-1
abundance: few
d_gene: TRBD1
CDR3nt: TGTGCCAGCAGCTCACAGCCGGGACAGGGGGCCTACGAGCAGTACTTC
CDR3aa: CASSSQPGQGAYEQYF

len: 13
j_gene: TRBJ2-5
v_gene: TRBV29-1
abundance: NA
d_gene: NA
CDR3nt: TGCAGCCTCACCGGGACTGAACAGGAGACCCAGTACTTC
CDR3aa: CSLTGTEQETQYF

len: 14
j_gene: TRBJ2-3
v_gene: TRBV5-1
abundance: NA
d_gene: TRBD1
CDR3nt: TGCGCCAGCTCGCAAGGACAGGAAAAAGATACGCAGTATTTT
CDR3aa: CASSQGQEKDTQYF

len: 14
j_gene: TRBJ2-5
v_gene: TRBV5-1
abundance: NA
d_gene: NA
CDR3nt: TGCGCCAGCAGCTTGTTCGGGGAGAAAGAGACCCAGTACTTC
CDR3aa: CASSLFGEKETQYF

len: 15
j_gene: TRBJ2-3
v_gene: TRBV4-1
abundance: NA
d_gene: NA
CDR3nt: TGCGCCAGCAGCCAAGCGGAACTCCGCGGAGATACGCAGTATTTT
CDR3aa: CASSQAELRGDTQYF

len: 14
j_gene: TRBJ2-3
v_gene: TRBV10-1
abundance: NA
d_gene: NA
CDR3nt: TGCGCCAGCAGTGAGAAAGTAGACGGGGACACGCAGTATTTT
CDR3aa: CASSEKVDGDTQYF

len: 15
j_gene: TRBJ2-5
v_gene: TRBV11-2
abundance: NA
d_gene: NA
CDR3nt: TGTGCCGGCAGCTTGGGTGGTTTTGAACAAGAGACCCAGTACTTC
CDR3aa: CAGSLGGFEQETQYF

len: 14
j_gene: TRBJ1-1
v_gene: TRBV30
abundance: few
d_gene: TRBD1
CDR3nt: TGTGCCTGGAGAGGGATGGGAGTAACAGGGGAGGCTTTCTTT
CDR3aa: CAWRGMGVTGEAFF

len: 18
j_gene: TRBJ1-1
v_gene: TRBV9
abundance: few
d_gene: NA
CDR3nt: TGTGCCAGCAGCGTAGCTCAAGGGACCTTACTGATGAACACTGAAGCTTTCTTT
CDR3aa: CASSVAQGTLLMNTEAFF

len: 18
j_gene: TRBJ1-2
v_gene: TRBV11-2
abundance: NA
d_gene: NA
CDR3nt: TGTGCCAGCAGCCCCCTACGTCTTCGACAGGCTCCTAACTATGGCTACACCTTC
CDR3aa: CASSPLRLRQAPNYGYTF

len: 16
j_gene: TRBJ2-5
v_gene: TRBV18
abundance: few
d_gene: TRBD2
CDR3nt: TGTGCCAGCTCACTTGGACTAGCGGGGGCTAATGGGACCCAGTACTTC
CDR3aa: CASSLGLAGANGTQYF

len: 13
j_gene: TRBJ1-2
v_gene: TRBV7-9
abundance: NA
d_gene: NA
CDR3nt: TGTGCCAGCAGTTCTCAGGGCTACTATGGCTACACCTTC
CDR3aa: CASSSQGYYGYTF

len: 14
j_gene: TRBJ2-7
v_gene: TRBV7-3
abundance: NA
d_gene: NA
CDR3nt: TGTGCCAGCAGCCCTCGCGGCGGGGCCTACGAGCAGTACTTC
CDR3aa: CASSPRGGAYEQYF

len: 15
j_gene: TRBJ1-3
v_gene: TRBV20-1
abundance: NA
d_gene: NA
CDR3nt: TGCAGTGCTAGAGATGCGGCAGGGCTGGGCAACACCATATATTTT
CDR3aa: CSARDAAGLGNTIYF

len: 16
j_gene: TRBJ1-2
v_gene: TRBV6-1
abundance: few
d_gene: NA
CDR3nt: TGTGCCAGCAGGGAGATAGAAAGGTCCTGGGGGTATGGCTACACCTTC
CDR3aa: CASREIERSWGYGYTF

len: 17
j_gene: TRBJ1-4
v_gene: TRBV11-2
abundance: NA
d_gene: TRBD1
CDR3nt: TGTGCCAGCACCATGAGGGGACAGGGGGCGCGTAGTGAAAAACTGTTTTTT
CDR3aa: CASTMRGQGARSEKLFF

len: 16
j_gene: TRBJ2-7
v_gene: TRBV6-2/TRBV6-3
abundance: NA
d_gene: NA
CDR3nt: TGTGCCAGCAGTACCGTCGACAGGCTCCCCCACTACGAGCAGTACTTC
CDR3aa: CASSTVDRLPHYEQYF

len: 14
j_gene: TRBJ2-7
v_gene: TRBV18
abundance: NA
d_gene: TRBD1
CDR3nt: TGTGCCAGCTCGTCCGGGACAGGGGGCGCCGAGCAGTACTTC
CDR3aa: CASSSGTGGAEQYF

len: 18
j_gene: TRBJ1-4
v_gene: TRBV20-1
abundance: NA
d_gene: TRBD1
CDR3nt: TGCAGTGCCAGAACTCAAACGGGCAGGGGGCTAGCTAATGAAAAACTGTTTTTT
CDR3aa: CSARTQTGRGLANEKLFF

len: 17
j_gene: TRBJ2-2
v_gene: TRBV6-1
abundance: NA
d_gene: NA
CDR3nt: TGTGCCAGCAAAGGGTTCAGGGTTCGGACGAACACCGGGGAGCTGTTTTTT
CDR3aa: CASKGFRVRTNTGELFF

len: 13
j_gene: TRBJ1-3
v_gene: TRBV28
abundance: NA
d_gene: NA
CDR3nt: TGTGCCAGCACCCAAAGCTCTGGAAACACCATATATTTT
CDR3aa: CASTQSSGNTIYF

len: 17
j_gene: TRBJ1-2
v_gene: TRBV4-1
abundance: NA
d_gene: NA
CDR3nt: TGCGCCAGCAGCCAAGAACGCCAAGGGGCTGTAAACTATGGCTACACCTTC
CDR3aa: CASSQERQGAVNYGYTF

len: 19
j_gene: TRBJ1-1
v_gene: TRBV9
abundance: NA
d_gene: TRBD1
CDR3nt: TGTGCCAGCAGCGGAACGGACAGGGCGCTTCTAAGAATGAACACTGAAGCTTTCTTT
CDR3aa: CASSGTDRALLRMNTEAFF

len: 17
j_gene: TRBJ2-1
v_gene: TRBV2
abundance: NA
d_gene: NA
CDR3nt: TGTGCCAGCAGTGGGGGCGGCGGGCTAGATCACTACAATGAGCAGTTCTTC
CDR3aa: CASSGGGGLDHYNEQFF

len: 13
j_gene: TRBJ1-1
v_gene: TRBV7-6
abundance: many
d_gene: NA
CDR3nt: TGTGCCAGCAGCTTTACAGGGATCACTGAAGCTTTCTTT
CDR3aa: CASSFTGITEAFF

len: 15
j_gene: TRBJ1-5
v_gene: TRBV20-1
abundance: NA
d_gene: NA
CDR3nt: TGCAGTGCTAGAGTCCTGGGGGATAGCAATCAGCCCCAGCATTTT
CDR3aa: CSARVLGDSNQPQHF

len: 14
j_gene: TRBJ1-4
v_gene: TRBV20-1
abundance: once
d_gene: TRBD1
CDR3nt: TGCAGTGCTTCACAGGGGGCGACTAATGAAAAACTGTTTTTT
CDR3aa: CSASQGATNEKLFF

len: 14
j_gene: TRBJ2-5
v_gene: TRBV12-3/TRBV12-4
abundance: many
d_gene: NA
CDR3nt: TGTGCCAGCACCCCCGATGGCCAACCGGAGACCCAGTACTTC
CDR3aa: CASTPDGQPETQYF

len: 14
j_gene: TRBJ2-1
v_gene: TRBV11-2
abundance: NA
d_gene: NA
CDR3nt: TGTGCCAGCAGCCTCGACTCTCAGGGCAATGAGCAGTTCTTC
CDR3aa: CASSLDSQGNEQFF

len: 15
j_gene: TRBJ2-7
v_gene: TRBV6-5
abundance: NA
d_gene: TRBD1
CDR3nt: TGTGCCAGCAGTTTTGGGACAGGGGGTATCTACGAGCAGTACTTC
CDR3aa: CASSFGTGGIYEQYF

len: 14
j_gene: TRBJ2-7
v_gene: TRBV12-5
abundance: NA
d_gene: NA
CDR3nt: TGTGCTAGTGGTTTGGACAGGGTCTCCTACGAGCAGTACTTC
CDR3aa: CASGLDRVSYEQYF

len: 12
j_gene: TRBJ2-7
v_gene: TRBV7-2
abundance: NA
d_gene: NA
CDR3nt: TGTGCCAGCAGCATACAGGGTGGCGAGCAGTACTTC
CDR3aa: CASSIQGGEQYF

len: 16
j_gene: TRBJ2-7
v_gene: TRBV10-3
abundance: NA
d_gene: TRBD2
CDR3nt: TGCGCCATCAGTGCCCAGGAGCGGGGGAGCTCCTACGAGCAGTACTTC
CDR3aa: CAISAQERGSSYEQYF

len: 16
j_gene: TRBJ2-3
v_gene: TRBV5-1
abundance: NA
d_gene: TRBD2
CDR3nt: TGCGCCAGCAGCTTGGGGCCTAGCGGAACCACAGATACGCAGTATTTT
CDR3aa: CASSLGPSGTTDTQYF

len: 13
j_gene: TRBJ2-7
v_gene: TRBV10-3
abundance: once
d_gene: TRBD1
CDR3nt: TGTGCCATCAGTGTTGACAGGGGACGGGAGCAGTACTTC
CDR3aa: CAISVDRGREQYF

len: 14
j_gene: TRBJ2-7
v_gene: TRBV5-4
abundance: few
d_gene: TRBD1
CDR3nt: TGTGCCAGCAGCTTGAGACAGGGTGACAGCGAGCAGTACTTC
CDR3aa: CASSLRQGDSEQYF

len: 13
j_gene: TRBJ2-2
v_gene: TRBV6-5
abundance: NA
d_gene: NA
CDR3nt: TGTGCCAGCAGGCAGCGGGCCGACGGGGAGCTGTTTTTT
CDR3aa: CASRQRADGELFF

len: 16
j_gene: TRBJ2-1
v_gene: TRBV9
abundance: NA
d_gene: NA
CDR3nt: TGTGCCAGCAGCCCCTTGAGGAGGAGGGGCTACAATGAGCAGTTCTTC
CDR3aa: CASSPLRRRGYNEQFF

len: 18
j_gene: TRBJ1-1
v_gene: TRBV10-3
abundance: once
d_gene: TRBD1
CDR3nt: TGTGCCACCAGTGAGCGGGCTGTTGGAGGGGGCAAAACCACTGAAGCTTTCTTT
CDR3aa: CATSERAVGGGKTTEAFF

len: 13
j_gene: TRBJ1-2
v_gene: TRBV2
abundance: few
d_gene: NA
CDR3nt: TGTGCCAGCGCTGGGACATCAAACTATGGCTACACCTTC
CDR3aa: CASAGTSNYGYTF

len: 13
j_gene: TRBJ2-7
v_gene: TRBV5-5
abundance: many
d_gene: NA
CDR3nt: TGTGCCAGCAGCTCGCAGGGCGGCTACGAGCAGTACTTC
CDR3aa: CASSSQGGYEQYF

len: 13
j_gene: TRBJ1-2
v_gene: TRBV11-2
abundance: few
d_gene: TRBD1
CDR3nt: TGTGCCAGCAGTTCGGGACAGAGCTATGGCTACACCTTC
CDR3aa: CASSSGQSYGYTF

len: 16
j_gene: TRBJ2-2
v_gene: TRBV11-2
abundance: few
d_gene: NA
CDR3nt: TGTGCCAGCACCCTCGGGCGGGCCTTGGGAACCGGGGAGCTGTTTTTT
CDR3aa: CASTLGRALGTGELFF

len: 13
j_gene: TRBJ1-2
v_gene: TRBV10-3
abundance: NA
d_gene: NA
CDR3nt: TGTGCCATCAGCCCAAGCGGGCCTTATGGCTACACCTTC
CDR3aa: CAISPSGPYGYTF

len: 15
j_gene: TRBJ2-5
v_gene: TRBV20-1
abundance: few
d_gene: TRBD2
CDR3nt: TGCAGTGCTGTCACTAGCGGGGGGTCCCAAGAGACCCAGTACTTC
CDR3aa: CSAVTSGGSQETQYF

len: 14
j_gene: TRBJ2-7
v_gene: TRBV28
abundance: few
d_gene: NA
CDR3nt: TGTGCCAGCAGCTTACGTACTCCGGGGTACGAGCAGTACTTC
CDR3aa: CASSLRTPGYEQYF

len: 13
j_gene: TRBJ2-2
v_gene: TRBV23-1
abundance: NA
d_gene: NA
CDR3nt: TGCGCCAGCAGTCACCATTCTAGGCGGGAGCTGTTTTTT
CDR3aa: CASSHHSRRELFF

len: 15
j_gene: TRBJ2-3
v_gene: TRBV5-1
abundance: NA
d_gene: NA
CDR3nt: TGCGCCAGCAGCCGACAGAGACAGTCCACAGATACGCAGTATTTT
CDR3aa: CASSRQRQSTDTQYF

len: 16
j_gene: TRBJ2-3
v_gene: TRBV4-1
abundance: NA
d_gene: NA
CDR3nt: TGCGCCAGCAGCCACCTTTTGCGGAGAAACACAGATACGCAGTATTTT
CDR3aa: CASSHLLRRNTDTQYF